This passage covers 3 T cell receptor beta chains from one sample sequenced in a study of metastatic and nonmetastatic thyroid tumors. There were no patients who had received any treatment before thyroid surgery. TCRdb redid the clone calls on the PCR reads using MiXCR. Altogether 15,000 or so clones are present, 15% to 17% being singletons, with the ten largest covering about 18%. Sequenced input: blood. The receptors were gathered from a female donor with papillary thyroid cancer or a benign thyroid nodule (not recorded which). Some clones in this sample may be carry-over from other donors' samples.

The chain recombines TRBV20-1 with TRBJ2-7; 11 bases agree with TRBD2. Losses at the gene ends were 6 bases for V and 0 bases for J; bases not matched to a gene: 1. The CDR3 spans 13 residues. Germline CDR1 and CDR2: DFQATT and SNEGSKA (reference sequence). CDR3 DNA: TGCAGTGCCCTAGCGGGGGGCTCCTACGAGCAGTACTTC. Amino acids: CSALAGGSYEQYF.

This clone has a count of ten or more. The gene calls are TRBV20-1 and TRBJ1-2; D is possibly TRBD1 (6 bases). Germline CDR1 and CDR2: DFQATT and SNEGSKA (reference sequence). This CDR3 is built from 13 residues. V was cut by 4 bases and J by 6 bases, with 15 bases left in between. For the CDR3, the DNA is TGCAGTGCTACAATACAGGGATACAATGGCTACACCTTC. Its protein product is CSATIQGYNGYTF.

There are a few counts of this clone. The junction shows a germline mismatch at one end, possibly a read error. CDR3 coding DNA: TGCGCCTGCAGCTTGCTCCCGCAATATTCCACAGATACGCAGCATTTT. Amino acids: CACSLLPQYSTDTQHF. V gene TRBV5-1 combines with J gene TRBJ2-3; D is uncertain. The J call is in doubt because the DNA end fits TRBJ1-5 better. The CDR3 runs to 16 residues. Looked up from germline, CDR1 is SGHRS and CDR2 is YFSETQ.